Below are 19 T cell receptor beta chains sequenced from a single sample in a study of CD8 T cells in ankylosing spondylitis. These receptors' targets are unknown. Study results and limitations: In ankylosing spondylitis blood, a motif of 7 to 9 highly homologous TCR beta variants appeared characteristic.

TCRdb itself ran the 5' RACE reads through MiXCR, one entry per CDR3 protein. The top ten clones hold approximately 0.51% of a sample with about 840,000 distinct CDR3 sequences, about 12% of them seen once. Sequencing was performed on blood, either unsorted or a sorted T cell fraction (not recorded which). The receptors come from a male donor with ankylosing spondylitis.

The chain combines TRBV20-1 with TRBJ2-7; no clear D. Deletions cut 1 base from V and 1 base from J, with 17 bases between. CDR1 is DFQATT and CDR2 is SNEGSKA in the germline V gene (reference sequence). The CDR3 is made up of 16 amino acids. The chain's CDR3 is CSARVQKSAGSYEQYF. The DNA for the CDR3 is TGCAGTGCTAGAGTCCAAAAGTCAGCAGGTTCCTACGAGCAGTACTTC.

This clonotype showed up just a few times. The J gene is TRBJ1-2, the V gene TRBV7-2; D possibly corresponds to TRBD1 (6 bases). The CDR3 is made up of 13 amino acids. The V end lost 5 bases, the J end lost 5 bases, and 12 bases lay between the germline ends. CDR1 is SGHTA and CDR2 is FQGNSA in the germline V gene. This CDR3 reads CASSTYGQYGYTF. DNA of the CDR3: TGTGCCAGCAGCACCTACGGACAGTATGGCTACACCTTC.

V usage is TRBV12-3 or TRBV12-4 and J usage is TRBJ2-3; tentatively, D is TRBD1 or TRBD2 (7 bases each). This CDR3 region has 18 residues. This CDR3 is CTRNREGSRGFLTDTQYF. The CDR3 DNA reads TGTACCCGCAACAGGGAGGGGAGCAGGGGGTTCCTAACAGATACGCAGTATTTT.

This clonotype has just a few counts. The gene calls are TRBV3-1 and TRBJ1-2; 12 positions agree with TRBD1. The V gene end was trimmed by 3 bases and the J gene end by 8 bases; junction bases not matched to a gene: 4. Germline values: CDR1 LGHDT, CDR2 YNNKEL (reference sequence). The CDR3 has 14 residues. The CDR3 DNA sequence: TGTGCCAGCAGCCACCCGGGACAGGGGGCCGGCTACACCTTC. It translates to CASSHPGQGAGYTF. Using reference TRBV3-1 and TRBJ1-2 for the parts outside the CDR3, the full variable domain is DTAVSQTPKYLVTQMGNDKSIKCEQNLGHDTMYWYKQDSKKFLKIMFSYNNKELIINETVPNRFSPKSPDKAHLNLHINSLELGDSAVYFCASSHPGQGAGYTFGSGTRLTVV.

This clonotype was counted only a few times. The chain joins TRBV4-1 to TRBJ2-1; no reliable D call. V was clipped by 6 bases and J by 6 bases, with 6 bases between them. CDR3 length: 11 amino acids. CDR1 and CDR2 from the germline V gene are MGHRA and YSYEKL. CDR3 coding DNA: TGCGCCAGCAGGCGATCCAATGAGCAGTTCTTC. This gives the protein CASRRSNEQFF.

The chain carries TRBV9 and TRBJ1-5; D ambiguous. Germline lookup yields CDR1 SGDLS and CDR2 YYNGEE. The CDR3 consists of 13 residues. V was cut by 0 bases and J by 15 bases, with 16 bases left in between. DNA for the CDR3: TGTGCCAGCAGCGTAGTGAAGGGCAGGCCTCGGCATTTT. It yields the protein CASSVVKGRPRHF.

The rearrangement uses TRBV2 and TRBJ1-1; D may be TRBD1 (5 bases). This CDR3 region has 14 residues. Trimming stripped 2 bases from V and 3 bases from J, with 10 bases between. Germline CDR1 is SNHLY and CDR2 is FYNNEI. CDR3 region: CASSELGPYTEAFF. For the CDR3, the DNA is TGTGCCAGCAGTGAACTGGGGCCTTACACTGAAGCTTTCTTT.

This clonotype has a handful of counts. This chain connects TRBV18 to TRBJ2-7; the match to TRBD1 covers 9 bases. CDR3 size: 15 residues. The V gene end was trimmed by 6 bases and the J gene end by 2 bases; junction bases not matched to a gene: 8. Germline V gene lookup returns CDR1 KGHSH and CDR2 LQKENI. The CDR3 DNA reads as TGTGCCAGCTCCCCTAGGACAGGGGTTACCTACGAGCAGTACTTC. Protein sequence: CASSPRTGVTYEQYF.

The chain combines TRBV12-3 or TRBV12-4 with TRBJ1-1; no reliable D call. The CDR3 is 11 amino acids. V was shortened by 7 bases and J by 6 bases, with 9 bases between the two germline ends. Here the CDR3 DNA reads TGTGCCAGCAATTCATTCGCTGAAGCTTTCTTT. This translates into CASNSFAEAFF.

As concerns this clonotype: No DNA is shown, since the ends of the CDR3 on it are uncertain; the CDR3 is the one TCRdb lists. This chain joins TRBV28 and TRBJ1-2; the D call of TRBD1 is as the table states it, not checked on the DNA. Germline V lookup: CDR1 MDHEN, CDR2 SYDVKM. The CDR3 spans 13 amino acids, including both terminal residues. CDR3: CASSSSGGNGYTF.

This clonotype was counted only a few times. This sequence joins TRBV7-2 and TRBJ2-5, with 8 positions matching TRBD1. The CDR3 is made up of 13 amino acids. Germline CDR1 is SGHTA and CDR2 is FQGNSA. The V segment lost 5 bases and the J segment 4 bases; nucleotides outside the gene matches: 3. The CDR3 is CASSVDRAETQYF. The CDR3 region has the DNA TGTGCCAGCAGCGTGGACAGGGCAGAGACCCAGTACTTC.

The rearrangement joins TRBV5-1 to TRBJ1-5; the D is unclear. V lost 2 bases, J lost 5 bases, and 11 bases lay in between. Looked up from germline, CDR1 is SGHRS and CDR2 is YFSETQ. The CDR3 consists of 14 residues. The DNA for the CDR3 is TGCGCCAGCAGCTTTGGGTGGGGAGATCAGCCCCAGCATTTT. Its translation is CASSFGWGDQPQHF.

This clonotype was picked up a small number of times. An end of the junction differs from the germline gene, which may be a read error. The CDR3 DNA follows: TGCTGTGCTAGAGATCCCCTTAGAACAGCACACAATGAGCAGTTCTTC. This codes for CCARDPLRTAHNEQFF. This chain connects TRBV20-1 to TRBJ2-1; D remains ambiguous. The CDR3 is 16 residues long. Germline lookup yields CDR1 DFQATT and CDR2 SNEGSKA (reference sequence).

CDR3 region: CSASRRFYGYTF. The CDR3 DNA follows: TGCAGTGCTAGTCGCCGTTTCTATGGCTACACCTTC. The V gene is TRBV20-1, the J gene TRBJ1-2; D not resolved. Germline V gene lookup returns CDR1 DFQATT and CDR2 SNEGSKA (reference sequence). Trimming removed 3 bases at V and 4 bases at J, with 9 bases between. This CDR3 is 12 amino acids long.

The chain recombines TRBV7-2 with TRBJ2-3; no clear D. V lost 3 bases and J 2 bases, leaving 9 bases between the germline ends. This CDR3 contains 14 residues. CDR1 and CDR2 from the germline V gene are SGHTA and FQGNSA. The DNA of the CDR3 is TGTGCCAGCAGCTTTCGGCAGCTCACAGATACGCAGTATTTT. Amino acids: CASSFRQLTDTQYF.

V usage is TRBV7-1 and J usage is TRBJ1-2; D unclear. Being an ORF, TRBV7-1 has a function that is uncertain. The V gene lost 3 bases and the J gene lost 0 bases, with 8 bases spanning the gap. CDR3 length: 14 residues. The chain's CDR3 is CASSSPGPNYGYTF. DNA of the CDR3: TGTGCCAGCAGCTCCCCCGGACCTAACTATGGCTACACCTTC.

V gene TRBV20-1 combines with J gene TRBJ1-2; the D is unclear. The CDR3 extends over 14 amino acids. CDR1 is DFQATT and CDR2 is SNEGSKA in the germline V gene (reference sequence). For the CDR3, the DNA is TGCAGCCTGGTGGAGGGCGGGAGGGCATATGGCTACACCTTC. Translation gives CSLVEGGRAYGYTF.

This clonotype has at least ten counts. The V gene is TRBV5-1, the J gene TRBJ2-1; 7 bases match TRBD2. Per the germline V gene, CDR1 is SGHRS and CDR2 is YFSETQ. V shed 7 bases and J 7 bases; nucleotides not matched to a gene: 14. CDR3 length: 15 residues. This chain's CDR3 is CASSRREGEGNEQFF. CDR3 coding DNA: TGCGCCAGCTCCAGAAGGGAGGGAGAAGGGAATGAGCAGTTCTTC. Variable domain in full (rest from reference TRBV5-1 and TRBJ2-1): KAGVTQTPRYLIKTRGQQVTLSCSPISGHRSVSWYQQTPGQGLQFLFEYFSETQRNKGNFPGRFSGRQFSNSRSEMNVSTLELGDSALYLCASSRREGEGNEQFFGPGTRLTVL.

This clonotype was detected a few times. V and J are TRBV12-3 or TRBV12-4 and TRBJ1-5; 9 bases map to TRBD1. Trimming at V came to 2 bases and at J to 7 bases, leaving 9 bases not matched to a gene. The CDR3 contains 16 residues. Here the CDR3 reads CASSLLPDRGWQPQHF. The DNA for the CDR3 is TGTGCCAGCAGTTTACTCCCAGACAGGGGGTGGCAGCCCCAGCATTTT.